This TCR beta chain was captured in a study of spatial heterogeneity in lung cancer. Overall study context: The average appearance count of each unique TCR and UMI combination in raw reads was more than nine.

This sample's time point: sample taken at primary tumor resection. Frozen PBMC, nontumor lung or tumor provided whole RNA, which was sequenced unsorted. CDR3 length: 14 residues. V lost 0 bases and J 4 bases, leaving 10 bases between the germline ends. CDR1 and CDR2 (germline): SGHTA, FQGTGA. General observations from the study: Tracking of tumor mutation counts was seen in expanded intratumoral alpha and beta TCR counts.

This clonotype was picked up many times. Its antigen is unidentified. Every molecule of TCR cDNA had its own unique molecular identifier. TCRdb redid the calling of the 5' RACE reads with MiXCR, one entry per CDR3 protein. The sample contains under 15,000 distinct CDR3 sequences, 4% to 6% of which appear only once. The TCR was taken from a male donor with early-stage non-small cell lung cancer. This sample comprised lung tumor tissue, obtained at surgery. The rearrangement links TRBV7-3 to TRBJ2-7; D is possibly TRBD1 (6 bases). The CDR3 DNA follows: TGTGCCAGCAGCTTAACGGGGCAGGGGTACGAGCAGTACTTC. It encodes CASSLTGQGYEQYF.